The 4 T cell receptor beta chains below all came from one sample that was sequenced in a study of shared clonotypes between healthy human individuals. In the naive CD8 group, cells lacked CD45RO and were positively selected for CCR7, so terminally differentiated effector memory CD45RA+ cells were left out. Measured with immunoSEQ multiplex PCR; TCRdb has only the in-frame clones, and not every one. The sample shows over 750,000 clones, about 96% of them seen only once. Sequencing used naive CD8+ T cells sorted from blood. The receptors stem from a man aged 25 to 40 in good health.

The V gene is TRBV25-1, the J gene TRBJ2-1, with 9 bases aligning to TRBD2. The germline CDR1 and CDR2 sequences are MGHDK and SYGVNS. CDR3 length equals 17 residues. Germline trimming cut 1 base from V and 9 bases from J; bases unmatched to any gene: 13. CDR3 DNA: TGTGCCAGCAGTGAATTTAGCGGTAGCGGGAGAGAACTTGAGCAGTTCTTC. Amino acids: CASSEFSGSGRELEQFF. Together with reference TRBV25-1 and TRBJ2-1, the CDR3 gives the full variable domain: EADIYQTPRYLVIGTGKKITLECSQTMGHDKMYWYQQDPGMELHLIHYSYGVNSTEKGDLSSESTVSRIRTEHFPLTLESARPSHTSQYLCASSEFSGSGRELEQFFGPGTRLTVL.

The chain combines TRBV28 with TRBJ2-1; TRBD2 matches 11 bases. CDR1 and CDR2 from the germline V gene are MDHEN and SYDVKM. V dropped 4 bases and J dropped 10; count of bases not matched to a gene: 21. The CDR3 has 19 amino acids. In nucleotides, the CDR3 is TGTGCCAGCAGTTCCAGGGACCTGAGGGTTAGCGGGAGGGCATTAGAGCAGTTCTTC. As protein: CASSSRDLRVSGRALEQFF.

This sequence joins TRBV11-2 and TRBJ2-3; 9 nucleotides line up with TRBD1. The V and J ends lost 5 bases and 2 bases, in that order; junction bases with no gene match: 11. Germline CDR1 is SGHAT and CDR2 is FQNNGV. The CDR3 sequence is 17 residues long. The CDR3 sequence: CASSTPSGTGLTDTQYF. CDR3 nucleotides: TGTGCCAGCAGCACTCCCTCCGGGACAGGGCTCACAGATACGCAGTATTTT.

This chain joins TRBV7-9 and TRBJ2-7; D is perhaps TRBD2 (6 bases). Germline loops: CDR1 SEHNR, CDR2 FQNEAQ (reference sequence). Trimming removed 5 bases from V and 0 bases from J, with 11 bases in between. The CDR3 has 14 amino acids. This CDR3 reads CASSNELASYEQYF. DNA of the CDR3: TGTGCCAGCAGCAATGAACTAGCCTCCTACGAGCAGTACTTC.